This is a list of T cell receptor beta chains from one sample in a study of cytomegalovirus exposure and HLA in healthy donors. The data were produced by immunoSEQ multiplex PCR, yet TCRdb's version contains in-frame clones alone and is incomplete. The data show under 200,000 clones, approximately 72% seen once. Sequencing was performed on PBMCs. The receptors originated from a man aged 50 to 59 in good health and CMV-seronegative. CDR3s include the opening cysteine and the closing phenylalanine or tryptophan. The D gene is left open where the match is weak. Rows may omit the clone size; those that give it use once, few, many or a size class.

cdr3_nt	cdr3_aa	v_call	j_call	clone_size	d_call
TGTGCCAGCATAAGGGGGGGAATGAGCAATCAGCCCCAGCATTTT	CASIRGGMSNQPQHF	TRBV28	TRBJ1-5	-	-
TGTGCCAGCAGTTACAGCGGGGGCGGCTCTGACGAGCAGTACTTC	CASSYSGGGSDEQYF	TRBV6-5	TRBJ2-7	-	TRBD2
TGTGCCAGCAGCTTTGGCGGGTACAATGAGCAGTTCTTC	CASSFGGYNEQFF	TRBV7-3	TRBJ2-1	once	-
TGTGCCAGCAGTTCTGGAGAGCCTAATGAAAAACTGTTTTTT	CASSSGEPNEKLFF	TRBV28	TRBJ1-4	few	-
TGTGCCAGCACCACCCCAGGGGGTGATAGGAACACTGAAGCTTTCTTT	CASTTPGGDRNTEAFF	TRBV5-5	TRBJ1-1	-	TRBD1
TGCGCCAGCACCCGAACGGCAGGGGGCCCCTACGAGCAGTACTTC	CASTRTAGGPYEQYF	TRBV5-1	TRBJ2-7	-	TRBD1
TGTGCCAGCAGCCAAGACAGTTCTGGGCAGCCCCAGCATTTT	CASSQDSSGQPQHF	TRBV7-2	TRBJ1-5	-	-
TGTGCCAGCAGACCCCAGGGGTCGAACACTGAAGCTTTCTTT	CASRPQGSNTEAFF	TRBV28	TRBJ1-1	-	-
TGTGCCAGCAGTTCGAGGCCCCTACATGGGCAGTTCTTC	CASSSRPLHGQFF	TRBV6-5	TRBJ2-1	-	-
TGTGCCAGCAGTCCCCCAAATTCACCCCTCCACTTT	CASSPPNSPLHF	TRBV28	TRBJ1-6	-	-
TGTGCCAGCTCGCCCGCGGGGGGACCCGATACGCAGTATTTT	CASSPAGGPDTQYF	TRBV18	TRBJ2-3	-	TRBD2
TGTGCCAGCAGCGTAGAAAGACAGACCTACGAGCAGTACTTC	CASSVERQTYEQYF	TRBV9	TRBJ2-7	-	-
TGTGCCAGTAGTGACAGGGGTGGCAACTATGGCTACACCTTC	CASSDRGGNYGYTF	TRBV6-1	TRBJ1-2	-	TRBD1
TGTGCCAGCAGTGAAGCGCCACGGGGCTACGAGCAGTACTTC	CASSEAPRGYEQYF	TRBV6-1	TRBJ2-7	-	-
TGTGCCAGCACAGCGGGGGAAGAGACCCAGTACTTC	CASTAGEETQYF	TRBV6-5	TRBJ2-5	-	TRBD2